The 6 T cell receptor beta chains below all came from one sample that was sequenced in a study of blood T cell repertoires in COVID-19. Measured with immunoSEQ multiplex PCR; TCRdb has only the in-frame clones, and not every one. Of approximately 110,000 clones in the sample, around 76% are singletons; the top ten hold around 19%. The specimen sequenced was peripheral blood. The receptors come from a woman between 65 and 79 years old with acute or convalescent COVID-19.

The V and J genes are TRBV27 and TRBJ2-5, with D unresolved. The V and J ends lost 2 bases and 4 bases respectively, with 11 bases between them. In germline, CDR1 is MNHEY, CDR2 SMNVEV (reference sequence). This CDR3 is built from 14 residues. The CDR3 spells CASSLNSFPETQYF. The CDR3 bases are TGTGCCAGCAGTTTAAACAGCTTCCCAGAGACCCAGTACTTC.

CDR3 DNA: TGTGCCAGCAGCTTCGGGGGACAGGGGTTCACCGGGGAGCTGTTTTTT. Translating gives CASSFGGQGFTGELFF. V gene TRBV5-8 combines with J gene TRBJ2-2, with TRBD1 identical over 10 bases. There are 16 residues in the CDR3. Germline V gene data show CDR1 as SGHTS and CDR2 as YDEGEE. After removal of 2 bases from V and 4 bases from J, the junction contained 5 bases not matched to a gene.

The genes are TRBV5-1 and TRBJ2-1, with D unresolved. V was shortened by 0 bases and J by 5 bases, with 3 bases between the two germline ends. The CDR3 length is 12 residues. Germline-derived CDR1 and CDR2 are SGHRS and YFSETQ. This chain's CDR3 is CASSLGDNEQFF. The DNA of the CDR3 is TGCGCCAGCAGCTTGGGAGACAATGAGCAGTTCTTC.

J is TRBJ1-6 and V is TRBV7-2; D possibly corresponds to TRBD1 (5 bases). Trimming removed 1 base at V and 6 bases at J, with 10 bases between. Germline values: CDR1 SGHTA, CDR2 FQGNSA. The CDR3 extends over 15 amino acids. The DNA of the CDR3 is TGTGCCAGCAGCTTAGAGGTCAGGGTTAATTCACCCCTCCACTTT. Residues: CASSLEVRVNSPLHF. The full variable domain, with the rest looked up from reference TRBV7-2 and TRBJ1-6, is GAGVSQSPSNKVTEKGKDVELRCDPISGHTALYWYRQSLGQGLEFLIYFQGNSAPDKSGLPSDRFSAERTGGSVSTLTIQRTQQEDSAVYLCASSLEVRVNSPLHFGNGTRLTVT.

This rearrangement joins TRBV7-2 to TRBJ1-4; 7 bases line up with TRBD1. Losses at the gene ends were 3 bases for V and 6 bases for J; bases not matched to a gene: 4. Germline assignment: CDR1 SGHTA and CDR2 FQGNSA. The CDR3 contains 14 residues. CDR3 nucleotides: TGTGCCAGCAGCTTTTGGACAGGCGATGAAAAACTGTTTTTT. It yields the protein CASSFWTGDEKLFF.

CDR3 protein: CASSLAGAGELFF. Written as DNA, the CDR3 is TGTGCCAGCAGCTTAGCGGGAGCCGGGGAGCTGTTTTTT. The rearrangement uses TRBV7-9 and TRBJ2-2; weak D call: TRBD2 (5 bases). V dropped 0 bases and J dropped 6 bases, with 5 bases sitting between them. From germline, CDR1 is SEHNR and CDR2 FQNEAQ (reference sequence). CDR3 length: 13 residues.